This passage covers 13 T cell receptor beta chains from one sample sequenced in a study of T-cell memory formation after mild COVID-19. TCRdb processed the 5' RACE reads anew with MiXCR; each CDR3 protein has one entry. Among approximately 340,000 distinct CDR3 sequences listed, roughly 15% were seen once. Material: PBMCs or a T cell subset sorted from them (not recorded which). These receptors were collected from a man aged 18 to 29 who had mild COVID-19 (a few samples of this study predate the infection). Cell type and time point are not known.

This clonotype was seen more than once but under ten times. The chain joins TRBV29-1 to TRBJ2-2; 8 bases fit TRBD1. The junction had 5 bases not matched to a gene; V was cut back by 7 bases and J by 7 bases. The V gene's germline CDR1 is SQVTM and CDR2 ANQGSEA. The CDR3 extends over 12 amino acids. The CDR3 region is CSGYRGDGELFF. The CDR3 DNA sequence: TGCAGCGGATACAGGGGGGACGGGGAGCTGTTTTTT.

The sample holds a few counts of this clonotype. The chain uses TRBV5-1 and TRBJ1-1; D is uncertain. Trimming stripped 4 bases from V and 1 base from J, with 11 bases between. This CDR3 region has 14 residues. The V gene's germline CDR1 is SGHRS and CDR2 YFSETQ. The CDR3: CASSLQAGNTEAFF. The CDR3, as DNA: TGCGCCAGCAGCCTACAAGCAGGGAACACTGAAGCTTTCTTT.

Many counts were recorded for this clonotype. In DNA form, the CDR3 reads TGCAGTGCTAGAGGAGAGGGGACGACTGAAGCTTTCTTT. This gives the protein CSARGEGTTEAFF. This chain uses TRBV20-1 with TRBJ1-1; weak D call: TRBD1 (5 bases). Trimming removed 1 base at V and 5 bases at J, with 11 bases between. Germline CDR1 DFQATT, CDR2 SNEGSKA (reference sequence). This CDR3 spans 13 amino acids.

This clonotype was recorded a few times. The CDR3 is CASSFQLAKDEQFF. The CDR3 DNA sequence: TGTGCCAGCAGTTTTCAACTAGCGAAGGATGAGCAGTTCTTC. The genes are TRBV12-3 or TRBV12-4 and TRBJ2-1; 7 nucleotides agree with TRBD2. The CDR3 runs to 14 residues. The V and J ends lost 3 bases and 8 bases, in that order; junction bases with no gene match: 7.

This clonotype was seen many times. The chain recombines TRBV6-5 with TRBJ1-1; tentatively, D is TRBD1 (6 bases). Germline CDR1 and CDR2: MNHEY and SVGAGI. With 0 bases removed from V and 3 bases from J, the gap between germline ends came to 14 bases. The CDR3 runs 16 residues. For the CDR3, the DNA is TGTGCCAGCAGTTACTCAAAGGGGGGGGCCCACACTGAAGCTTTCTTT. It encodes CASSYSKGGAHTEAFF.

The chain carries TRBV20-1 and TRBJ2-7; D is uncertain. Trimming took 4 bases from V and 4 from J, leaving 20 bases between them. Germline values: CDR1 DFQATT, CDR2 SNEGSKA (reference sequence). The CDR3 is made up of 15 amino acids. The CDR3 nucleotides read TGCAGTGCTACCGGCCGCACGGGCGGAGCATACGAGCAGTACGTC. It specifies CSATGRTGGAYEQYV.

This clonotype has a handful of counts. The CDR3 DNA reads as TGTGCCAGCACGAGTCCCGGGACAGGGCCCACTGAAGCTTTCTTT. This gives the protein CASTSPGTGPTEAFF. This chain joins TRBV28 and TRBJ1-1; 9 nucleotides line up with TRBD1. This CDR3 has 15 residues. The V gene end was trimmed by 7 bases and the J gene end by 4 bases; junction bases not matched to a gene: 10. The germline gives CDR1 MDHEN, CDR2 SYDVKM.

This rearrangement joins TRBV10-3 to TRBJ2-1, with D unresolved. The V and J ends lost 7 bases and 10 bases respectively, with 17 bases between them. Germline CDR1 ENHRY, CDR2 SYGVKD. The CDR3 has 13 residues. The CDR3 DNA sequence: TGTGCCATCACCATAGGACCCCTGGAGGAGCAGTTCTTC. It yields the protein CAITIGPLEEQFF.

In its sample, this clonotype was seen a few times. The rearrangement links TRBV5-5 to TRBJ1-5, with 7 positions matching TRBD1. CDR1 and CDR2 (germline): SGHKS, YYEKEE (reference sequence). V shed 2 bases and J 2 bases; nucleotides not matched to a gene: 4. The CDR3 is 15 amino acids. The DNA for the CDR3 is TGTGCCAGCAGCTTATACAGGGGTGGCAATCAGCCCCAGCATTTT. This gives the protein CASSLYRGGNQPQHF.

The genes are TRBV7-9 and TRBJ2-1, with 9 nucleotides matching TRBD1. This CDR3 comprises 17 residues. Germline loops: CDR1 SEHNR, CDR2 FQNEAQ (reference sequence). V lost 5 bases and J lost 4; bases outside the gene matches: 12. CDR3 DNA: TGTGCCAGCAGCCCTAGCCCCTCCGGGACAGGGTACAATGAGCAGTTCTTC. Amino acid sequence: CASSPSPSGTGYNEQFF. Full variable domain (remainder filled in from reference TRBV7-9 and TRBJ2-1): DTGVSQNPRHKITKRGQNVTFRCDPISEHNRLYWYRQTLGQGPEFLTYFQNEAQLEKSRLLSDRFSAERPKGSFSTLEIQRTEQGDSAMYLCASSPSPSGTGYNEQFFGPGTRLTVL.

The gene calls are TRBV4-1 and TRBJ2-1; 7 bases agree with TRBD1. The germline gives CDR1 MGHRA, CDR2 YSYEKL. Germline trimming cut 1 base from V and 6 bases from J; bases unmatched to any gene: 12. The CDR3 has 17 amino acids. The CDR3 here is CASSQGQTGRRGNEQFF. DNA of the CDR3: TGCGCCAGCAGCCAAGGGCAGACAGGGCGTCGTGGCAATGAGCAGTTCTTC.

The chain carries TRBV3-1 and TRBJ1-4; D perhaps matches TRBD1 (5 bases). CDR3 length equals 14 residues. V was pared by 8 bases and J by 2 bases, with 12 bases between. CDR1 LGHDT and CDR2 YNNKEL come from the germline V gene (reference sequence). CDR3 amino acids: CASGLGGTNEKLFF. The DNA for the CDR3 is TGTGCCAGCGGACTCGGGGGGACTAATGAAAAACTGTTTTTT.

The DNA for the CDR3 is TGTGCCAGCAGCTTAAGACAGGGTGGGCTCCATACGCAGTATTTT. This codes for CASSLRQGGLHTQYF. The rearrangement links TRBV7-9 to TRBJ2-3; 7 bases match TRBD1. The V segment lost 2 bases and the J segment 7 bases; nucleotides outside the gene matches: 9. The CDR3 has 15 residues. Germline V gene lookup returns CDR1 SEHNR and CDR2 FQNEAQ (reference sequence).